The text below deals with one T cell receptor (beta chain). The target antigen is unknown. The CDR3 length is 15 residues. Trimming removed 1 base from V and 5 bases from J, with 14 bases in between. Germline V gene data show CDR1 as LNHNV and CDR2 as YYDKDF (reference sequence). The assay was immunoSEQ multiplex PCR, and TCRdb's table has in-frame clones only and misses some. The sample includes approximately 1.4 million clones, around 98% seen only once; the top ten take roughly 0.45%. This sample was taken from a study of shared clonotypes between healthy human individuals. Study-wide findings and caveats: In a handful of donors, around 5.5% of naive CD4 clonotypes appeared in common.

The sample taken for sequencing was naive CD4+ T cells sorted from blood. Specified subset: CD45RA+ positively selected. The V and J genes are TRBV15 and TRBJ2-5; either TRBD1 or TRBD2 may fit D (5 bases each). This TCR was sampled from a man aged 30 to 45 in good health. The CDR3 sequence is CATSRGGTAGETQYF. For the CDR3, the DNA is TGTGCCACCAGCAGAGGAGGGACGGCTGGGGAGACCCAGTACTTC.